Each of the 10 T cell receptor beta chains below was sequenced from the same sample in a study of blood T cells in healthy people across ages (dated by TCRdb to between 2014 and 2017). Library construction relied on 5' RACE. Sequencing used an Illumina HiSeq 2500. A second 7 to 11 cycle PCR used a sample-barcoded 5' primer and a J-beta primer mix. The public sequencing data were trimmed at Q25 with fastp and processed into clonotypes with MiXCR by TCRdb, which kept only in-frame beta chains. Every entry covers one CDR3 protein and lists the most common genes and DNA from its rows. The sample has hundreds of thousands of distinct CDR3 sequences on record, around 20% of them singletons. The ten largest make up 3% to 4.5% of the sample. The source material was blood. These receptors were collected from a man aged 65-85 years in good health.

The chain is built from TRBV28 and TRBJ2-5; D call uncertain. The CDR3 contains 13 residues. CDR1 is MDHEN and CDR2 is SYDVKM in the germline V gene. Trimming pared 1 base from V and 3 bases from J, leaving 6 bases between. The CDR3 bases are TGTGCCAGCAGTTTATTGGGCGAAGAGACCCAGTACTTC. As protein: CASSLLGEETQYF.

Points on this clonotype: One junction end does not reproduce the germline sequence, and a read error may be involved. This chain's CDR3 is CAGRGQGHEQFF. In DNA form, the CDR3 reads TGTGCCGGCAGGGGACAGGGCCATGAGCAGTTCTTC. The gene calls are TRBV28 and TRBJ2-5; 9 bases map to TRBD1. The end of the DNA is better explained by TRBJ2-1, so the J call may be wrong. CDR3 length: 12 residues. Germline values: CDR1 MDHEN, CDR2 SYDVKM.

Remarks on this clonotype: Germline and junction disagree at one end, which may indicate a read error. V gene TRBV5-1 combines with J gene TRBJ2-5; TRBD2 might be the D (6 bases). The germline V gene has CDR1 SGHRS and CDR2 YFSETQ. The CDR3 sequence is 15 residues long. CDR3 amino acids: CVSSLEAGPAETQYF. In DNA, the CDR3 is TGCGTCAGCAGCTTGGAAGCGGGCCCAGCCGAGACCCAGTACTTC. Complete variable domain (other parts from reference TRBV5-1 and TRBJ2-5): KAGVTQTPRYLIKTRGQQVTLSCSPISGHRSVSWYQQTPGQGLQFLFEYFSETQRNKGNFPGRFSGRQFSNSRSEMNVSTLELGDSALYLCVSSLEAGPAETQYFGPGTRLLVL.

This clonotype was seen at least ten times. The rearrangement links TRBV5-5 to TRBJ2-2; no definite D call. Trimming removed 0 bases from V and 5 bases from J, with 2 bases in between. The CDR3 contains 12 residues. Germline V gene data show CDR1 as SGHKS and CDR2 as YYEKEE (reference sequence). The CDR3 sequence is CASSLETGELFF. The CDR3 DNA is TGTGCCAGCAGCTTGGAAACCGGGGAGCTGTTTTTT.

V is TRBV12-3 or TRBV12-4 and J is TRBJ1-2; TRBD1 matches at 8 bases. The V gene end was trimmed by 2 bases and the J gene end by 8 bases; junction bases not matched to a gene: 4. The CDR3 spans 13 residues. The DNA for the CDR3 is TGTGCCAGCAGTTTACAGGGGGCGGTGGGCTACACCTTC. Amino acid sequence: CASSLQGAVGYTF.

This clonotype was seen many times. At one boundary the junction diverges from the germline segment, which might be a read error. The rearrangement uses TRBV5-1 and TRBJ2-1; perhaps TRBD2 as D (6 bases). CDR1 and CDR2 from the germline V gene are SGHRS and YFSETQ. This CDR3 region has 15 residues. Here the CDR3 reads CASSPLAGSYNEQFF. The CDR3 DNA reads TGTGCCAGCAGCCCGTTGGCGGGGTCATACAATGAGCAGTTCTTC.

This clonotype was observed a few times. The rearrangement uses TRBV28 and TRBJ2-7, with TRBD1 identical over 9 bases. The ends lost 6 bases at V and 6 bases at J; junction bases unmatched: 9. The germline CDR1 and CDR2 sequences are MDHEN and SYDVKM. CDR3 length: 14 residues. CDR3 protein: CASRDPGQGGEQYF. In nucleotides, the CDR3 is TGTGCCAGCAGAGATCCGGGACAGGGAGGCGAGCAGTACTTC.

The chain employs TRBV29-1 and TRBJ1-1, with 7 nucleotides matching TRBD1. The J segment lost 0 bases and the V segment lost 4 bases, leaving 14 bases of the junction unmatched. Germline V gene sequence: CDR1 SQVTM, CDR2 ANQGSEA. This CDR3 spans 17 amino acids. The DNA for the CDR3 is TGCAGCGTTGTAACTAAGGACAGGAGATTAATGAACACTGAAGCTTTCTTT. Its protein is CSVVTKDRRLMNTEAFF.

This clonotype was counted a few times. V usage is TRBV20-1 and J usage is TRBJ2-1, with 8 bases lining up with TRBD2. Germline-derived CDR1 and CDR2 are DFQATT and SNEGSKA (reference sequence). V lost 3 bases and J lost 9; bases outside the gene matches: 10. CDR3 size: 14 residues. This CDR3 reads CSARTGGPISEQFF. CDR3 DNA: TGCAGTGCTAGGACGGGAGGGCCAATTAGTGAGCAGTTCTTC.

J is TRBJ2-3 and V is TRBV5-1; maybe TRBD2 (5 bases). This CDR3 spans 16 amino acids. Per the germline V gene, CDR1 is SGHRS and CDR2 is YFSETQ. V lost 1 base and J 5 bases, leaving 17 bases between the germline ends. The CDR3 region has the DNA TGCGCCAGCAGCTTGAGCAGGAGGCCTATGGTAGATACGCAGTATTTT. It specifies CASSLSRRPMVDTQYF.